The 20 T cell receptor beta chains reported below all come from one sample, sequenced in a study of spatial heterogeneity in lung cancer. Time point in this sample: sample taken at primary tumor resection. TCRdb re-derived calls from the 5' RACE reads in MiXCR, one entry per CDR3 protein. The repertoire holds about 2,300 distinct CDR3 sequences, about 15% seen once, with about 25% in the top ten. The sample consisted of normal lung tissue next to the tumor, taken at surgery. These receptors all stem from a male donor with early-stage non-small cell lung cancer.

This clonotype is medium-sized within its sample. The CDR3 coding sequence is TGTGCCAGCAGTTACGGAAACTCCTACGAGCAGTACTTC. This translates into CASSYGNSYEQYF. The rearrangement links TRBV6-2 or TRBV6-3 to TRBJ2-7; D not resolved. The V gene lost 2 bases and the J gene lost 0 bases, with 5 bases spanning the gap. Germline V gene sequence: CDR1 MNHEY, CDR2 SVGEGT. This CDR3 is 13 amino acids long.

This clonotype is medium-sized (0.01 to 0.1%) by share. The chain joins TRBV5-1 to TRBJ1-4; D remains ambiguous. With 1 base removed from V and 8 bases from J, the gap between germline ends came to 12 bases. CDR1 is SGHRS, CDR2 YFSETQ, per germline. This CDR3 has 14 residues. CDR3: CASSLTRGGEKLFF. CDR3 DNA sequence: TGCGCCAGCAGCTTGACCCGAGGTGGAGAAAAACTGTTTTTT. The whole variable domain, filled in from reference TRBV5-1 and TRBJ1-4, reads KAGVTQTPRYLIKTRGQQVTLSCSPISGHRSVSWYQQTPGQGLQFLFEYFSETQRNKGNFPGRFSGRQFSNSRSEMNVSTLELGDSALYLCASSLTRGGEKLFFGSGTQLSVL.

There are a few counts of this clonotype. For the CDR3, the DNA is TGTGCCAGCAGCTTAGGCACCCTGGGGACCCAGTACTTC. The encoded protein is CASSLGTLGTQYF. The gene calls are TRBV7-6 and TRBJ2-5; unclear D gene. The CDR3 consists of 13 residues. Germline CDR1 is SGHVS and CDR2 is FNYEAQ. The V gene lost 1 base and the J gene lost 7 bases, with 10 bases spanning the gap. The full variable domain, its missing parts supplied by reference TRBV7-6 and TRBJ2-5, is GAGVSQSPRYKVTKRGQDVALRCDPISGHVSLYWYRQALGQGPEFLTYFNYEAQQDKSGLPNDRFSAERPEGSISTLTIQRTEQRDSAMYRCASSLGTLGTQYFGPGTRLLVL.

A few counts support this clonotype. The rearrangement links TRBV28 to TRBJ2-6; D unresolved. CDR1 is MDHEN and CDR2 is SYDVKM in the germline V gene. This CDR3 comprises 16 residues. Between the trimmed V and J ends, which lost 8 bases and 0 bases, there was a span of 14 bases. DNA of the CDR3: TGTGCCAGCGGGCCTTTTCTTGGCTCTGGGGCCAACGTCCTGACTTTC. Its protein is CASGPFLGSGANVLTF.

This clonotype rates as medium-sized. The J gene is TRBJ1-2, the V gene TRBV10-3; weak D call: TRBD1 (6 bases). Trimming cost V 5 bases and J 0 bases, with 13 bases left between them. This CDR3 region has 15 residues. CDR1 is ENHRY and CDR2 is SYGVKD in the germline V gene. The CDR3 loop reads CAISYNRDSNYGYTF. The CDR3 DNA reads TGTGCCATCAGTTACAACAGGGACTCTAACTATGGCTACACCTTC.

Relative to its sample, this clonotype is medium-sized. The CDR3 is CASSLDAYEQYF. In nucleotides, the CDR3 is TGCGCCAGCAGCTTGGATGCCTACGAGCAGTACTTC. The rearrangement uses TRBV5-1 and TRBJ2-7; D is unclear. The CDR3 totals 12 residues. Trimming took off 0 bases at V and 2 bases at J, with 3 bases between the two ends. Per germline, CDR1 SGHRS and CDR2 YFSETQ.

This clonotype came up many times. The chain combines TRBV2 with TRBJ2-7; D is perhaps TRBD1 (5 bases). CDR3 length: 13 residues. The germline V gene encodes CDR1 SNHLY and CDR2 FYNNEI. Trimming removed 8 bases at V and 4 bases at J, with 15 bases between. The CDR3 bases are TGTGCCAGCCGAACAGGAGTCCTTTACGAGCAGTACTTC. It codes for CASRTGVLYEQYF.

This clonotype was detected many times. The V call is TRBV29-1, the J call TRBJ2-1; the match to TRBD2 covers 9 bases. The V and J ends lost 8 bases and 4 bases, in that order; junction bases with no gene match: 9. Germline assignment: CDR1 SQVTM and CDR2 ANQGSEA. This CDR3 is 14 amino acids long. The DNA for the CDR3 is TGCAGCTTAAAATTAGCGGGAGATTACAATGAGCAGTTCTTC. Its protein product is CSLKLAGDYNEQFF.

This clonotype is deemed medium-sized. The chain links TRBV7-9 to TRBJ1-4, with TRBD1 matching over 7 bases. Germline CDR1 reads SEHNR; CDR2 reads FQNEAQ (reference sequence). The length of the CDR3 is 15 residues. Losses at the gene ends were 5 bases for V and 8 bases for J; bases not matched to a gene: 11. The CDR3 sequence: CASSPGGQPREKLFF. In DNA, the CDR3 is TGTGCCAGCAGCCCTGGGGGACAGCCTCGGGAAAAACTGTTTTTT. Filled out from reference TRBV7-9 and TRBJ1-4, the complete variable domain reads DTGVSQNPRHKITKRGQNVTFRCDPISEHNRLYWYRQTLGQGPEFLTYFQNEAQLEKSRLLSDRFSAERPKGSFSTLEIQRTEQGDSAMYLCASSPGGQPREKLFFGSGTQLSVL.

Remarks on this clonotype: One junction end does not reproduce the germline sequence, and a read error may be involved. The chain is built from TRBV20-1 and TRBJ2-5; 7 bases align to TRBD1. The CDR3 totals 11 residues. Germline V gene sequence: CDR1 DFQATT, CDR2 SNEGSKA (reference sequence). In DNA form, the CDR3 reads TGCAGTGGGGAAGGGACAGAGAACCAGTACTTC. It specifies CSGEGTENQYF.

By share, this clonotype ranks as medium-sized (0.01 to 0.1%). The chain carries TRBV7-3 and TRBJ2-6, with 7 bases identical to TRBD2. CDR3 length: 17 amino acids. Germline CDR1 and CDR2: SGHTA and FQGTGA. The V segment lost 5 bases and the J segment 0 bases; nucleotides outside the gene matches: 7. The CDR3 DNA follows: TGTGCCAGCAGCCCCCTCGGCGGGAGCTCTGGGGCCAACGTCCTGACTTTC. It translates to CASSPLGGSSGANVLTF.

This clonotype was picked up a small number of times. V usage is TRBV24-1 and J usage is TRBJ2-1; no definite D call. CDR3 length equals 14 residues. V lost 0 bases to trimming and J lost 8 bases, with 10 bases between them. Per the germline V gene, CDR1 is KGHDR and CDR2 is SFDVKD. The CDR3 nucleotides are TGTGCCACCAGTGATTTGGGTCCCAACGATGAGCAGTTCTTC. Encoded protein: CATSDLGPNDEQFF.

This clonotype is termed large. The genes are TRBV30 and TRBJ2-1, with unresolved D. With 0 bases removed from V and 6 bases from J, the gap between germline ends came to 6 bases. The CDR3 is 12 amino acids. From germline, CDR1 is GTSNPN and CDR2 SVGIG (reference sequence). The CDR3 nucleotides are TGTGCCTGGAGTGTACTGGCCAATGAGCAGTTCTTC. Translated: CAWSVLANEQFF.

The chain is built from TRBV30 and TRBJ2-2; the match to TRBD1 covers 7 bases. V dropped 0 bases and J dropped 2; count of bases not matched to a gene: 9. This CDR3 comprises 17 residues. Looked up from germline, CDR1 is GTSNPN and CDR2 is SVGIG (reference sequence). CDR3 DNA sequence: TGTGCCTGGAGTGTACGAGGGGGACAGATAAACACCGGGGAGCTGTTTTTT. It specifies CAWSVRGGQINTGELFF.

By sample fraction, this clonotype is medium-sized. This chain connects TRBV2 to TRBJ2-3; the D gene is possibly TRBD2 (5 bases). This CDR3 contains 14 residues. Germline V gene lookup returns CDR1 SNHLY and CDR2 FYNNEI. Trimming removed 6 bases at V and 6 bases at J, with 16 bases between. The CDR3 nucleotides are TGTGCCAGCAGCGGGGATGGGAGAAGGGATACGCAGTATTTT. Protein product: CASSGDGRRDTQYF.

By share, this clonotype ranks as medium-sized. The chain couples TRBV4-3 to TRBJ2-1; maybe TRBD2 (5 bases). The germline V and J ends were trimmed by 1 base and 5 bases, with 12 bases remaining between them. The germline gives CDR1 LGHNA, CDR2 YSLEER. This CDR3 is 15 amino acids long. This CDR3 is CASSQGSGVDNEQFF. DNA for the CDR3: TGCGCCAGCAGCCAAGGGTCCGGGGTCGACAATGAGCAGTTCTTC.

This clonotype is deemed medium-sized (0.01 to 0.1%). The chain joins TRBV27 to TRBJ1-1; D possibly corresponds to TRBD1 (6 bases). Trimming took 4 bases from V and 8 from J, leaving 14 bases between them. Looked up from germline, CDR1 is MNHEY and CDR2 is SMNVEV (reference sequence). The CDR3 length is 13 residues. CDR3 in DNA: TGTGCCAGCAGTTCCTCCGGGGGGCAAGAAGCTTTCTTT. Translated: CASSSSGGQEAFF.

This clonotype rates as medium-sized. The CDR3 coding sequence is TGTGCCAGCAGCCTTCCTCGCCCCGGACAGGGTCACTCTGGAAACACCATATATTTT. Protein product: CASSLPRPGQGHSGNTIYF. The chain carries TRBV7-8 and TRBJ1-3, with 8 nucleotides matching TRBD1. V lost 5 bases and J lost 0; bases outside the gene matches: 15. The CDR3 runs 19 residues. Germline values: CDR1 SGHVS, CDR2 FQNEAQ. Together with reference TRBV7-8 and TRBJ1-3, the CDR3 gives the full variable domain: GAGVSQSPRYKVAKRGQDVALRCDPISGHVSLFWYQQALGQGPEFLTYFQNEAQLDKSGLPSDRFFAERPEGSVSTLKIQRTQQEDSAVYLCASSLPRPGQGHSGNTIYFGEGSWLTVV.

In this sample, this clonotype turned up a few times. This chain connects TRBV6-2 or TRBV6-3 to TRBJ2-2; 8 bases align to TRBD2. This CDR3 region has 16 residues. V was clipped by 7 bases and J by 4 bases; unmatched bases: 11. Germline CDR1 and CDR2: MNHEY and SVGEGT. The CDR3 nucleotides are TGTGCCAGCAACGAGCCCAGCGGGAGAAGCACCGGGGAGCTGTTTTTT. Its translation: CASNEPSGRSTGELFF.

The chain employs TRBV27 and TRBJ1-6; 8 positions match TRBD1. This CDR3 has 16 residues. The V gene end was trimmed by 7 bases and the J gene end by 7 bases; junction bases not matched to a gene: 12. The germline V gene has CDR1 MNHEY and CDR2 SMNVEV (reference sequence). CDR3 sequence: CASNPGRGQRNSPLHF. The CDR3 bases are TGTGCCAGCAACCCCGGCAGGGGGCAACGGAATTCACCCCTCCACTTT.